This T cell receptor beta chain was found in a study of cytomegalovirus exposure and HLA in healthy donors. From germline, CDR1 is SGHDT and CDR2 YYEEEE. V shed 4 bases and J 7 bases; nucleotides not matched to a gene: 11. This CDR3 has 15 amino acids. This clone has more than one count but fewer than ten. Its target is unknown. General study points: In an earlier analysis, about 90% or about 30%: the productive usage of most TCR beta V segments.

Vbeta (60) and Jbeta (13) primers were used in the PCR. Here immunoSEQ multiplex PCR was the method, and the copy in TCRdb shows in-frame clones only, minus some. The sample consists of 150,000 to 250,000 clones, around 78% of them appearing once. The chain employs TRBV5-6 and TRBJ2-3; 8 bases align to TRBD2. Sequencing was performed on PBMCs. This clonotype originated in a man under 40 in good health and CMV-seronegative. The CDR3 coding sequence is TGTGCCAGCAGCACCGTAGCGGGACTGTCGAATACGCAGTATTTT. As protein: CASSTVAGLSNTQYF.